The source of this T cell receptor (beta chain) is a study of early T cells in non-severe SARS-CoV-2 infection (dated by TCRdb to 2020 to 2022). General notes on the study: Bulk RNA from unsorted whole blood was used for TCR sequencing, so alpha and beta chains could not be paired.

Concerning this clonotype itself: The antigen it binds to is not known. No quality values exist for individual bases; no much larger clone is one base distant.

Library preparation employed 5' RACE. TCRdb names NextSeq 500 as the instrument used. To correct for sequencing error and PCR bias, the TCR library protocol tagged individual cDNA molecules with unique molecular identifiers. Both TCR alpha and beta chains were sequenced, and tight co-correlation was observed between alpha and beta sequence abundances in each sample. Under the source paper's analysis protocol: Decombinator V4 was used to annotate TCR sequences for V gene, J gene and CDR3. TCRs were defined as expanded if a significant change between any two time points was detected under a Poisson model with p below 0.0001. TCR abundances were normalised to the total number of TCRs sequenced per sample and were expressed as counts per million. MAIT TCRs were defined by TRAV1-2 paired with TRAJ12, TRAJ20 or TRAJ33, and iNKT TCRs by TRAV10 paired with TRAJ18. VDJdb, accessed 1 November 2021, was searched for CMV, EBV and SARS-CoV-2 annotated TCRs, with TCRs annotated for multiple antigens excluded. TCRdb reprocessed the public reads (quality trimming at Q25 with fastp, clone calling with MiXCR) and kept in-frame beta chains. Identical CDR3 protein sequences are pooled into one entry, listed with their most common genes and DNA. TCRdb, not the original authors, processed these V and J calls. This sample gives 22,000 or so distinct CDR3 sequences in total; roughly 4.1% of them show up just once. Of the sample, less than 20% falls within the top ten clones.

Overall study outcomes, separate from this receptor: VDJdb matching was skewed toward anti-spike CD8 responses, so virus-specific expansions were likely underestimated and private and CD4 specificities were missed.

V and J lose 7 bases and 2 bases, and a span of 12 bases separates them. Spanning cysteine to phenylalanine, the CDR3 consists of 13 amino acids. CDR3 DNA is the only sequence kept; it has 39 bases, read in frame from the first base. Per the germline V gene, LGHNT is the CDR1 and FRNRAP is the CDR2. The study was a case-control design nested within a healthcare worker cohort in London, UK, with weekly nasopharyngeal swab PCR tests and blood sampling. Healthcare workers were enrolled in the week of the UK lockdown, from 23 to 31 March 2020, and were followed every week for up to roughly 16 weeks. The specimen sequenced was whole blood. The clonotype was recovered from an adult who was a healthcare worker with PCR-confirmed SARS-CoV-2 infection or an uninfected control (not recorded which). The rearrangement combines TRBV12-5 with TRBJ2-7, and perhaps TRBD2 as D gene, on 5 matching bases. The sequence in DNA is TGTGCTAGTGCCGTGGAGGAACCCTACGAGCAGTACTTC. Its amino acids are CASAVEEPYEQYF.